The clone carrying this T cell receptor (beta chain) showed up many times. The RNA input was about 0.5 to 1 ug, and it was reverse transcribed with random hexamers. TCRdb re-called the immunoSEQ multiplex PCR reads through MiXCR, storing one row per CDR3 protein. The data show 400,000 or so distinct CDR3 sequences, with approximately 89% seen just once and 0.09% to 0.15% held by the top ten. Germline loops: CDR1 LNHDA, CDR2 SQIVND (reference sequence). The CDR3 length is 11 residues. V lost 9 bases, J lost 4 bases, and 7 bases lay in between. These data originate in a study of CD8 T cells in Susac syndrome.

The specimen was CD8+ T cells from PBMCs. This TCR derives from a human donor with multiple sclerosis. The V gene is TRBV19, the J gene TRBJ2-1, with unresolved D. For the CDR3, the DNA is TGTGCCAGCAGTCAATACAATGAGCAGTTCTTC. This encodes CASSQYNEQFF.